This TCR beta chain was recovered during a study of PD-1 blockade in classical Hodgkin lymphoma. This clone was seen more than once but under ten times. Its antigen is unidentified. Study results and limitations: Healthy donors were reported to have higher baseline TCR diversity than newly diagnosed patients.

Method: immunoSEQ multiplex PCR; TCRdb's copy keeps in-frame clones and lacks some. Of more than 90,000 clones in the sample, around four fifths were seen once. Time point in this sample: cycle 4 day 1 (C4D1), after about 6 weeks of nivolumab. All trial patients relapsed after autologous stem cell transplantation. Germline values: CDR1 SGDLS, CDR2 YYNGEE. With 3 bases clipped from V and 1 base from J, the junction kept 12 bases outside the gene matches. The CDR3 covers 17 residues. This chain joins TRBV9 and TRBJ1-1, with 7 bases fitting TRBD1. Here the sequenced sample was peripheral blood mononuclear cells (PBMCs), taken before the fourth cycle of nivolumab. This TCR came from a human donor with classical Hodgkin lymphoma. The CDR3 spells CASSDPASGGWNTEAFF. In nucleotides, the CDR3 is TGTGCCAGCAGCGACCCCGCTTCAGGGGGATGGAACACTGAAGCTTTCTTT.